The clone carrying this T cell receptor beta chain was seen repeatedly, ten times or more. Its antigen is not known. The sample belongs to a study of T cells in Graves' hyperthyroidism and ophthalmopathy. Findings of the study overall: Most clonotypes that expanded in the thyroid above 0.001 also showed up in blood.

This CDR3 contains 16 residues. Germline CDR1 reads SGHAT; CDR2 reads FQDESV (reference sequence). V shed 0 bases and J 3 bases; nucleotides not matched to a gene: 6. From RNA transcripts, TCR beta CDR3 regions were amplified. RT-PCR in the first round (using the HTBI primer set) targeted the TCR CDR3. TCRdb passed the multiplex PCR reads through MiXCR, listing each CDR3 protein once. This sample has 500,000 or so distinct CDR3 sequences, with about 16% found just once. Source material: blood. This receptor was obtained from a woman aged 25 to 45 with Graves' ophthalmopathy. This chain uses TRBV11-1 with TRBJ2-7; TRBD2 aligns across 9 bases. For the CDR3, the DNA is TGTGCCAGCAGCTTAGCTGAGACTAGCGGCTTCTACGAGCAGTACTTC. Protein sequence: CASSLAETSGFYEQYF. The variable domain in full, with the rest retrieved from reference TRBV11-1 and TRBJ2-7, is EAEVAQSPRYKITEKSQAVAFWCDPISGHATLYWYRQILGQGPELLVQFQDESVVDDSQLPKDRFSAERLKGVDSTLKIQPAELGDSAMYLCASSLAETSGFYEQYFGPGTRLTVT.